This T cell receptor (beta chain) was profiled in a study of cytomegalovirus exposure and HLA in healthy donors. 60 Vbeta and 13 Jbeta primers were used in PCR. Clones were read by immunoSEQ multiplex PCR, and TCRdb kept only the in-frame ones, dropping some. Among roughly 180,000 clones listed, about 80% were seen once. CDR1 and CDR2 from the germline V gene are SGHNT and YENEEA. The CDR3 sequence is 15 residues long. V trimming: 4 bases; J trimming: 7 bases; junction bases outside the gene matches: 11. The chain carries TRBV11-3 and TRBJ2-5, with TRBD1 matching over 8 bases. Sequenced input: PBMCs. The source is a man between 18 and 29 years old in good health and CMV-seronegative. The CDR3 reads CASSSPLDRAGTQYF. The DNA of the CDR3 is TGTGCCAGCAGCTCCCCTTTGGACAGGGCGGGGACCCAGTACTTC.